Following are 20 T cell receptor beta chains from one sample sequenced in a study of cytomegalovirus exposure and HLA in healthy donors. PCR employed 60 Vbeta and 13 Jbeta primers. Here immunoSEQ multiplex PCR was the method, and the copy in TCRdb shows in-frame clones only, minus some. The sample holds some 150,000 clones, 60% to 85% seen once. Sequenced input: PBMCs. These receptors all come from a female donor in good health and CMV-seronegative.

The chain couples TRBV27 to TRBJ2-7; TRBD1 matches 7 bases. Looked up from germline, CDR1 is MNHEY and CDR2 is SMNVEV (reference sequence). With 7 bases clipped from V and 5 bases from J, the junction kept 8 bases outside the gene matches. The CDR3 is 13 residues long. In DNA, the CDR3 is TGTGCCAGCAAGCCGGACAGGATCCACGAGCAGTACTTC. It is translated as CASKPDRIHEQYF.

The chain combines TRBV28 with TRBJ2-3, with 7 bases aligning to TRBD1. Germline V gives CDR1 MDHEN, CDR2 SYDVKM. V shed 5 bases, J shed 2 bases, and the junction held 4 bases outside the gene matches. The CDR3 is made up of 14 amino acids. The DNA of the CDR3 is TGTGCCAGCAGTAAGGGACAGATCACAGATACGCAGTATTTT. Translation gives CASSKGQITDTQYF.

The rearrangement links TRBV19 to TRBJ2-3; 8 positions agree with TRBD2. CDR3 length equals 16 residues. The germline CDR1 and CDR2 sequences are LNHDA and SQIVND (reference sequence). Losses at the gene ends were 2 bases for V and 3 bases for J; bases not matched to a gene: 7. CDR3 amino acids: CASSISSGVVTDTQYF. The CDR3 DNA is TGTGCCAGTAGTATAAGTAGCGGGGTCGTGACAGATACGCAGTATTTT.

The rearrangement joins TRBV5-1 to TRBJ2-3, with TRBD2 identical over 8 bases. V gave up 0 bases and J gave up 4 bases; unmatched junction bases: 10. There are 17 residues in the CDR3. The V gene's germline CDR1 is SGHRS and CDR2 YFSETQ. CDR3 in amino acids: CASSLAGRGEVADTQYF. The CDR3 DNA reads as TGCGCCAGCAGCTTGGCGGGGCGGGGGGAAGTCGCAGATACGCAGTATTTT.

In its sample, this clone was seen a few times. This chain joins TRBV6-1 and TRBJ1-1; D unclear. Germline V CDR1 and CDR2: MNHNS, SASEGT. Trimming took off 2 bases at V and 6 bases at J, with 16 bases between the two ends. The CDR3 runs to 15 residues. The chain's CDR3 is CASSEYSPPPPEAFF. CDR3 bases: TGTGCCAGCAGTGAATATAGTCCGCCCCCACCTGAAGCTTTCTTT.

This chain uses TRBV14 with TRBJ2-6; possible D gene TRBD1, 5 bases. CDR3 length equals 15 residues. Germline V gene sequence: CDR1 SGHDN, CDR2 FVKESK. Trimming took 2 bases from V and 2 from J, leaving 7 bases between them. The CDR3 nucleotides read TGTGCCAGCAGCCAATGGGGCACTGGGGCCAACGTCCTGACTTTC. It codes for CASSQWGTGANVLTF.

For this clone: The junction departs from the called germline gene at one end, perhaps through a read error. This rearrangement joins TRBV6-6 to TRBJ2-6; a weak D match, TRBD1 (5 bases). CDR1 is MNHNY and CDR2 is SVGAGI in the germline V gene (reference sequence). The CDR3 has 15 amino acids. The CDR3 coding sequence is TGTGCCAGCAGTTACTCTACGGCTGGGGCCAACGGCCTGACTTTC. Protein product: CASSYSTAGANGLTF.

This clone was recorded a few times. The rearrangement links TRBV6-6 to TRBJ1-1; no clear D gene. Germline CDR1 is MNHNY and CDR2 is SVGAGI (reference sequence). Deletions cut 8 bases from V and 0 bases from J, with 13 bases between. The CDR3 extends over 14 amino acids. The CDR3 nucleotides read TGTGCCAGCGGTGAGGGTCTCATGAACACTGAAGCTTTCTTT. This translates into CASGEGLMNTEAFF.

V usage is TRBV7-8 and J usage is TRBJ1-2; D is undetermined. V lost 0 bases to trimming and J lost 6 bases, with 17 bases between them. The germline V gene has CDR1 SGHVS and CDR2 FQNEAQ. This CDR3 comprises 16 residues. As DNA, the CDR3 is TGTGCCAGCAGCTTAGCGCTGAGTGCCGACACCGATGGCTACACCTTC. Protein sequence: CASSLALSADTDGYTF. The complete variable domain, with remaining parts taken from reference TRBV7-8 and TRBJ1-2, reads GAGVSQSPRYKVAKRGQDVALRCDPISGHVSLFWYQQALGQGPEFLTYFQNEAQLDKSGLPSDRFFAERPEGSVSTLKIQRTQQEDSAVYLCASSLALSADTDGYTFGSGTRLTVV.

The chain links TRBV10-3 to TRBJ1-2, with D unresolved. With 4 bases removed from V and 6 bases from J, the gap between germline ends came to 15 bases. Germline CDR1 and CDR2: ENHRY and SYGVKD. The CDR3 loop spans 14 amino acids. The chain's CDR3 is CAISARNSHNGYTF. Here the CDR3 DNA reads TGTGCCATCAGTGCACGGAACAGTCACAATGGCTACACCTTC.

The J gene is TRBJ2-7, the V gene TRBV19; TRBD2 matches 8 bases. Trimming at V came to 3 bases and at J to 0 bases, leaving 13 bases not matched to a gene. CDR1 LNHDA and CDR2 SQIVND come from the germline V gene (reference sequence). The CDR3 runs 18 residues. The CDR3 loop reads CASSISGTLWGSSYEQYF. In DNA, the CDR3 is TGTGCCAGTAGTATTAGCGGGACTTTATGGGGAAGCTCCTACGAGCAGTACTTC.

This clone was detected only once. V is TRBV6-5 and J is TRBJ1-2, with 7 bases identical to TRBD1. CDR1 MNHEY and CDR2 SVGAGI come from the germline V gene. Trimming removed 1 base from V and 8 bases from J; junction bases left unmatched: 10. The CDR3 extends over 15 amino acids. As DNA, the CDR3 is TGTGCCAGCAGTTACTTAAGACAGGGAGGTGGGGGCTACACCTTC. Translating gives CASSYLRQGGGGYTF.

This chain links TRBV29-1 with TRBJ2-5, with TRBD1 matching over 9 bases. The CDR3 extends over 12 amino acids. Per germline, CDR1 SQVTM and CDR2 ANQGSEA. The trim removed 6 bases at V and 2 bases at J, leaving 1 base unmatched. The CDR3 region has the DNA TGCAGCGTAGGACAGGGGCAAGAGACCCAGTACTTC. Translated: CSVGQGQETQYF.

The CDR3 DNA follows: TGTGCCAGTAGTATAGGTCGTAACAATGAGCAGTTCTTC. Encoded protein: CASSIGRNNEQFF. This chain uses TRBV19 with TRBJ2-1, with D hard to call. Germline V gene sequence: CDR1 LNHDA, CDR2 SQIVND (reference sequence). The V and J ends lost 1 base and 5 bases respectively, with 6 bases between them. The CDR3 has 13 residues.

V is TRBV5-1 and J is TRBJ1-4; D is possibly TRBD1 (5 bases). The ends were cut back, 2 bases at V and 4 bases at J, with 9 bases in the middle. Germline CDR1 is SGHRS and CDR2 is YFSETQ. The CDR3 loop spans 14 amino acids. CDR3 amino acids: CASSFDRGNEKLFF. In DNA, the CDR3 is TGCGCCAGCAGCTTCGATAGGGGTAATGAAAAACTGTTTTTT.

The chain couples TRBV28 to TRBJ2-3; 9 bases agree with TRBD2. Germline loops: CDR1 MDHEN, CDR2 SYDVKM. V lost 7 bases and J lost 6; bases outside the gene matches: 20. The CDR3 sequence is 18 residues long. CDR3 amino acids: CASIPSGHTTSGADTQYF. The CDR3, as DNA: TGTGCCAGCATCCCGTCGGGACATACGACTAGCGGCGCGGATACGCAGTATTTT. Full variable domain (outside the CDR3, taken from reference TRBV28 and TRBJ2-3): DVKVTQSSRYLVKRTGEKVFLECVQDMDHENMFWYRQDPGLGLRLIYFSYDVKMKEKGDIPEGYSVSREKKERFSLILESASTNQTSMYLCASIPSGHTTSGADTQYFGPGTRLTVL.

The V gene is TRBV9, the J gene TRBJ1-2; 7 bases map to TRBD1. Looked up from germline, CDR1 is SGDLS and CDR2 is YYNGEE. The CDR3 is 15 amino acids. V shed 4 bases, J shed 4 bases, and the junction held 10 bases outside the gene matches. CDR3 nucleotides: TGTGCCAGCAGCCTCGAAACCGGGACAGCCTATGGCTACACCTTC. Protein sequence: CASSLETGTAYGYTF.

J is TRBJ2-3 and V is TRBV6-5; a weak D match, TRBD1 (5 bases). The CDR3 loop spans 15 amino acids. Germline V gene data show CDR1 as MNHEY and CDR2 as SVGAGI. V lost 0 bases and J 5 bases, leaving 12 bases between the germline ends. The CDR3 nucleotides read TGTGCCAGCAGTTACTCTTCAGGGCCGCGAGATACGCAGTATTTT. This codes for CASSYSSGPRDTQYF.

The V and J genes are TRBV7-2 and TRBJ2-7, with a tentative D call TRBD2 (6 bases). Germline V CDR1 and CDR2: SGHTA, FQGNSA. The ends were cut back, 0 bases at V and 2 bases at J, with 11 bases in the middle. The CDR3 length is 15 residues. CDR3 in DNA: TGTGCCAGCAGCTTAGCGCGGGGTGGGGCCTACGAGCAGTACTTC. Protein product: CASSLARGGAYEQYF. Based on the CDR3 plus reference TRBV7-2 and TRBJ2-7, the full variable domain is GAGVSQSPSNKVTEKGKDVELRCDPISGHTALYWYRQSLGQGLEFLIYFQGNSAPDKSGLPSDRFSAERTGGSVSTLTIQRTQQEDSAVYLCASSLARGGAYEQYFGPGTRLTVT.

CDR3 bases: TGTGCCAGCAGTCCTAGACAGCCGAGGCAGCCCCAGCATTTT. Its translation: CASSPRQPRQPQHF. J is TRBJ1-5 and V is TRBV28, with TRBD1 as a possible D gene (5 bases). The ends were cut back, 5 bases at V and 7 bases at J, with 15 bases in the middle. CDR1 and CDR2 (germline): MDHEN, SYDVKM. This CDR3 has 14 residues.